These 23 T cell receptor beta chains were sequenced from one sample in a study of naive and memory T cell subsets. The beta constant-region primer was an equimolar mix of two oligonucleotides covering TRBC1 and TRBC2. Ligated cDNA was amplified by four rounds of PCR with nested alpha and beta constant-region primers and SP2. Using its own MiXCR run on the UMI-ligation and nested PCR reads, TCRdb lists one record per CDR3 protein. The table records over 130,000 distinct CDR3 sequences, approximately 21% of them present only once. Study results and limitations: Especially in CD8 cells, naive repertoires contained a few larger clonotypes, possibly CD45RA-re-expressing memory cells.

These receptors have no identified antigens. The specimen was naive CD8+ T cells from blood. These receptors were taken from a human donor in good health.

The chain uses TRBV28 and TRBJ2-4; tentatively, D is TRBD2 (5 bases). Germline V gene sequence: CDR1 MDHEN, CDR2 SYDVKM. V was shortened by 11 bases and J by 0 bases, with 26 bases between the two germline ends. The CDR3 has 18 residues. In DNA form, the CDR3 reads TGTGCCCACAGACTGGAGGACGGACGGGATTTAGCCAAAAACATTCAGTACTTC. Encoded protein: CAHRLEDGRDLAKNIQYF.

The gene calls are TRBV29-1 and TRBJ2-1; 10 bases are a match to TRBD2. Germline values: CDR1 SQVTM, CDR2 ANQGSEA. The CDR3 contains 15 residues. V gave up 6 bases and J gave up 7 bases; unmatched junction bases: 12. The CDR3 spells CSVTRPSGSRNEQFF. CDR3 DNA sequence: TGCAGCGTGACCCGGCCTAGCGGGAGTCGGAATGAGCAGTTCTTC.

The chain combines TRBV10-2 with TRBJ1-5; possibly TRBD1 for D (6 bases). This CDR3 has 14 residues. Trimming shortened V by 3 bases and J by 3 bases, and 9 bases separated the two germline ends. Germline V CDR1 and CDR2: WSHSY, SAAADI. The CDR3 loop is CASSERDNNQPQHF. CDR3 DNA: TGCGCCAGCAGTGAAAGGGACAACAATCAGCCCCAGCATTTT.

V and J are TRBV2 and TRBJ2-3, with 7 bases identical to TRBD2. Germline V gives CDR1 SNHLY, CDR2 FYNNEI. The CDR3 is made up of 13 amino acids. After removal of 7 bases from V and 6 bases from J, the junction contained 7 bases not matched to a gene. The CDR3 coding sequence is TGTGCCAGCACCGAGAATAGCGGGGATACGCAGTATTTT. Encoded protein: CASTENSGDTQYF.

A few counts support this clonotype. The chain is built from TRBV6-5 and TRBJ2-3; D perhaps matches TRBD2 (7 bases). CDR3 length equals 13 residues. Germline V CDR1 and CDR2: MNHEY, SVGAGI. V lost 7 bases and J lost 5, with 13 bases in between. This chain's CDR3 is CASMEGGGDTQYF. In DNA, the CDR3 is TGTGCCAGCATGGAGGGGGGGGGAGATACGCAGTATTTT.

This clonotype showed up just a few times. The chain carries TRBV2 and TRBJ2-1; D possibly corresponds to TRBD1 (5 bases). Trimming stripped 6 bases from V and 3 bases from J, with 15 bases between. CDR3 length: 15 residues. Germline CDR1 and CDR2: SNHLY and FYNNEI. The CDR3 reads CASSLGQGLYNEQFF. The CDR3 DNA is TGTGCCAGCAGCCTAGGGCAGGGCCTCTACAATGAGCAGTTCTTC.

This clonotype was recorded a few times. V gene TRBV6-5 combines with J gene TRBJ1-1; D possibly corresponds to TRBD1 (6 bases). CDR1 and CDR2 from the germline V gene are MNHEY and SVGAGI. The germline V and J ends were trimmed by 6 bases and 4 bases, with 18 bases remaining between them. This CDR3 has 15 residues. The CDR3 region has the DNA TGTGCCAGCAGCCCTCGACCGGGGGGCCCCACTGAAGCTTTCTTT. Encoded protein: CASSPRPGGPTEAFF.

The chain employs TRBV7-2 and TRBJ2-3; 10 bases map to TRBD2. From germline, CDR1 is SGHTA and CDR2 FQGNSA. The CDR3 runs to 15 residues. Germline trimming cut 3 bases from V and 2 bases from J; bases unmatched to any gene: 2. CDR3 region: CASSFGTSATDTQYF. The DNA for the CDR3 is TGTGCCAGCAGCTTCGGGACTAGCGCCACAGATACGCAGTATTTT.

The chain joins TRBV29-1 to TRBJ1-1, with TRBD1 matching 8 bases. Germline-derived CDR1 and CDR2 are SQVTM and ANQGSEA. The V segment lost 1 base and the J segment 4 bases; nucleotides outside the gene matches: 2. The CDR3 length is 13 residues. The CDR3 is CSVEARGPTEAFF. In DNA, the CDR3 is TGCAGCGTTGAAGCCAGGGGGCCCACTGAAGCTTTCTTT. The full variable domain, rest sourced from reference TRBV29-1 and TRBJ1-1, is SAVISQKPSRDICQRGTSLTIQCQVDSQVTMMFWYRQQPGQSLTLIATANQGSEATYESGFVIDKFPISRPNLTFSTLTVSNMSPEDSSIYLCSVEARGPTEAFFGQGTRLTVV.

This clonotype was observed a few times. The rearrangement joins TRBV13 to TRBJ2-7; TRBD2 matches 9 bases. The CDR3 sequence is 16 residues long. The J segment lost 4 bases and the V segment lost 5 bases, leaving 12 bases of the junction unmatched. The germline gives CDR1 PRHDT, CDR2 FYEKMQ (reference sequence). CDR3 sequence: CASSPQGAGGRYEQYF. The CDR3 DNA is TGTGCCAGCAGCCCCCAGGGAGCGGGAGGTCGGTACGAGCAGTACTTC.

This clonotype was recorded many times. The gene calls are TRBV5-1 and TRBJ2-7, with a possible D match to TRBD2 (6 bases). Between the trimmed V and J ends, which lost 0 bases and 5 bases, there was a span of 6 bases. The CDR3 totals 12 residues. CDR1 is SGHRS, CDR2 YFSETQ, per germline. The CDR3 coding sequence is TGCGCCAGCAGCTTGGGCGGGGACGAGCAGTACTTC. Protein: CASSLGGDEQYF. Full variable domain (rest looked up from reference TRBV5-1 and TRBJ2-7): KAGVTQTPRYLIKTRGQQVTLSCSPISGHRSVSWYQQTPGQGLQFLFEYFSETQRNKGNFPGRFSGRQFSNSRSEMNVSTLELGDSALYLCASSLGGDEQYFGPGTRLTVT.

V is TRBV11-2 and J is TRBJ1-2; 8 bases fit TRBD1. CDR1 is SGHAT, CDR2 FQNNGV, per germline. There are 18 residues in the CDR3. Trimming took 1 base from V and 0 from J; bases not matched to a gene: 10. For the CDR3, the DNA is TGTGCCAGCAGCTTAGTAGGGACAGGAGGAGAGACTAACTATGGCTACACCTTC. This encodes CASSLVGTGGETNYGYTF.

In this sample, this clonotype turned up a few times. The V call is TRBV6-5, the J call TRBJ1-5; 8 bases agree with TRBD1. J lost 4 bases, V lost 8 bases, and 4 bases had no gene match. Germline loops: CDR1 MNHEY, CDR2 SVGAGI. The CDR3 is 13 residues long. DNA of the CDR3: TGTGCCAGCGGGACAGGCGGGAATCAGCCCCAGCATTTT. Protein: CASGTGGNQPQHF.

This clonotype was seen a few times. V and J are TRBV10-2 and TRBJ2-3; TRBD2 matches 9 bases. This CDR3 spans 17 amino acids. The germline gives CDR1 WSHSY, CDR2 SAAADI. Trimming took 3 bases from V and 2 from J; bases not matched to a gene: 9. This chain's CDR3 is CASSDSASGAYTDTQYF. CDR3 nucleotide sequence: TGCGCCAGCAGTGATTCGGCTAGCGGGGCGTACACAGATACGCAGTATTTT.

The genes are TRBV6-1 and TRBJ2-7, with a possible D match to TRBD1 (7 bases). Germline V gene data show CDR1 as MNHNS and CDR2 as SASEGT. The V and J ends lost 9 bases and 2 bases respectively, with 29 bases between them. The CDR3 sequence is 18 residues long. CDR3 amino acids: CASSRGRRGGQTPYEQYF. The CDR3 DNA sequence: TGTGCCAGTAGTAGGGGGCGGCGGGGCGGTCAAACTCCCTACGAGCAGTACTTC.

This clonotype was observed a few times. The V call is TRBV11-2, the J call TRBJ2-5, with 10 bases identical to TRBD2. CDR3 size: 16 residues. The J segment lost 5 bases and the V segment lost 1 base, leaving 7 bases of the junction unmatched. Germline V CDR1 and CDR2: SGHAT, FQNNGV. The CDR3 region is CASSLVSSGRGETQYF. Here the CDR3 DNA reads TGTGCCAGCAGCTTAGTGTCGAGCGGGAGGGGTGAGACCCAGTACTTC.

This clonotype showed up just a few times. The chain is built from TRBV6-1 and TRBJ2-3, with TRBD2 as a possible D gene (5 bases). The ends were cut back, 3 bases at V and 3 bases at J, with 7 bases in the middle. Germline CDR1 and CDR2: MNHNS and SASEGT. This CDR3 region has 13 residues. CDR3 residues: CASSDGVTDTQYF. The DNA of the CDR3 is TGTGCCAGCAGTGACGGGGTAACAGATACGCAGTATTTT.

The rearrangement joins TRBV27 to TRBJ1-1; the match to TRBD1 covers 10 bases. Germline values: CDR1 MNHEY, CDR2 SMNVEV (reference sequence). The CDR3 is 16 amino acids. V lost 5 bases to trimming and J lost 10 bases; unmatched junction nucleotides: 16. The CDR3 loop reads CASSLYPPGQGLPAFF. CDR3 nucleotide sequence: TGTGCCAGCAGTCTATATCCTCCGGGACAGGGGCTTCCAGCTTTCTTT.

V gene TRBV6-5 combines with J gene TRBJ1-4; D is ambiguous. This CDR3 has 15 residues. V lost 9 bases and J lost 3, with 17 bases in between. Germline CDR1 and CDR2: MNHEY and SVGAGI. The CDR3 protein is CARYRPKTPNEKLFF. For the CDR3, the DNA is TGTGCCAGATACAGACCTAAGACCCCTAATGAAAAACTGTTTTTT.

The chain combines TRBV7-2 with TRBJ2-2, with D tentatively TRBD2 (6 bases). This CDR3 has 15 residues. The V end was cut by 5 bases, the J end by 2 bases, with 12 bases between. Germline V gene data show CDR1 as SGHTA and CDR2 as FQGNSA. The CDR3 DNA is TGTGCCAGCAGCCGACTGGGACTTAACACCGGGGAGCTGTTTTTT. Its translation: CASSRLGLNTGELFF.

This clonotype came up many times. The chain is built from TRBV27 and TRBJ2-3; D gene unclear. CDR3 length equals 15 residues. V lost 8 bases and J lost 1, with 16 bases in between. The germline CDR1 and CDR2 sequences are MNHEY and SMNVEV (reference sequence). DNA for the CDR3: TGTGCCAGCTCGAAATGGGCAGGCGGCACAGATACGCAGTATTTT. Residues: CASSKWAGGTDTQYF.

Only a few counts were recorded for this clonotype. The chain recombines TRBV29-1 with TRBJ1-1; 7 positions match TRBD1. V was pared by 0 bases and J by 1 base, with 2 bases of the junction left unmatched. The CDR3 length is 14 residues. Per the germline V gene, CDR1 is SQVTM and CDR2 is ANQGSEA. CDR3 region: CSVEDRDRNTEAFF. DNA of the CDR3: TGCAGCGTTGAAGATCGGGACAGGAACACTGAAGCTTTCTTT.

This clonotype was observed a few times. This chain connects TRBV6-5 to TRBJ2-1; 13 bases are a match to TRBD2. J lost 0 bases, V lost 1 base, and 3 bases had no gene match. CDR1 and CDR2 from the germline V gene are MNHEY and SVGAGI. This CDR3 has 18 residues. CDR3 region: CASSYWTSGSVSYNEQFF. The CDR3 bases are TGTGCCAGCAGTTACTGGACTAGCGGGAGTGTCTCCTACAATGAGCAGTTCTTC.